The 21 T cell receptor beta chains reported below all come from one sample, sequenced in a study of shared clonotypes between healthy human individuals. Sequenced by immunoSEQ multiplex PCR; TCRdb stores in-frame clones only, minus some. The profile shows about 320,000 clones, more than 75% of them singletons. Sample: memory CD8+ T cells sorted from blood. Subset described: CD45RO+ cells pooled with CCR7-negative TemRA cells. The receptors were gathered from a man between 18 and 29 years old in good health.

The V and J genes are TRBV5-1 and TRBJ2-3; 7 bases fit TRBD2. Per the germline V gene, CDR1 is SGHRS and CDR2 is YFSETQ. This CDR3 comprises 17 residues. V was clipped by 4 bases and J by 6 bases; unmatched bases: 17. The CDR3 bases are TGCGCCAGCAGCGTAGCGGAGGCACTAGCGACAACCGATACGCAGTATTTT. It codes for CASSVAEALATTDTQYF.

This clone was recorded a few times. This sequence joins TRBV5-1 and TRBJ2-2; no clear D. V was shortened by 6 bases and J by 1 base, with 7 bases between the two germline ends. CDR3 size: 13 residues. The germline gives CDR1 SGHRS, CDR2 YFSETQ. The CDR3 sequence: CASTVGNTGELFF. In nucleotides, the CDR3 is TGCGCCAGCACGGTCGGGAACACCGGGGAGCTGTTTTTT.

V and J are TRBV5-1 and TRBJ2-1; D uncertain. Germline values: CDR1 SGHRS, CDR2 YFSETQ. This CDR3 spans 15 amino acids. The ends were cut back, 4 bases at V and 6 bases at J, with 17 bases in the middle. CDR3 nucleotides: TGCGCCAGCAGCGATAGGTACTTGGGGTGCAATGAGCAGTTCTTC. Protein sequence: CASSDRYLGCNEQFF.

This chain joins TRBV11-2 and TRBJ2-7; D unresolved. From germline, CDR1 is SGHAT and CDR2 FQNNGV. Trimming shortened V by 6 bases and J by 5 bases, and 11 bases separated the two germline ends. This CDR3 region has 12 residues. DNA of the CDR3: TGTGCCAGCAGTCACGAAATGGACGAGCAGTACTTC. This translates into CASSHEMDEQYF. The full variable domain, rest sourced from reference TRBV11-2 and TRBJ2-7, is EAGVAQSPRYKIIEKRQSVAFWCNPISGHATLYWYQQILGQGPKLLIQFQNNGVVDDSQLPKDRFSAERLKGVDSTLKIQPAKLEDSAVYLCASSHEMDEQYFGPGTRLTVT.

The gene calls are TRBV19 and TRBJ2-7, with D possibly matching TRBD1 (6 bases). V was trimmed by 5 bases and J by 6 bases, leaving 14 bases between them. This CDR3 spans 13 amino acids. Germline V lookup: CDR1 LNHDA, CDR2 SQIVND (reference sequence). The CDR3 reads CASSLDRSTEQYF. The CDR3 bases are TGTGCCAGTAGTTTGGACAGATCTACCGAGCAGTACTTC.

This clone appeared once. The chain employs TRBV6-1 and TRBJ1-1; maybe TRBD1 (6 bases). V was shortened by 3 bases and J by 0 bases, with 17 bases between the two germline ends. CDR3 length: 17 amino acids. CDR1 is MNHNS and CDR2 is SASEGT in the germline V gene. The CDR3 is CASSDPGQGMLNTEAFF. Here the CDR3 DNA reads TGTGCCAGCAGTGACCCCGGGCAGGGGATGTTGAACACTGAAGCTTTCTTT.

The rearrangement uses TRBV6-9 and TRBJ1-5, with D perhaps TRBD1 (6 bases). From germline, CDR1 is MNHGY and CDR2 SVAAGI. Trimming removed 6 bases at V and 3 bases at J, with 30 bases between. The CDR3 covers 20 residues. CDR3 DNA: TGTGCCAGCAGCTTTCTTGGACAGACGAGGGGACGGTCGATCAATCAGCCCCAGCATTTT. Protein: CASSFLGQTRGRSINQPQHF.

The J gene is TRBJ1-1, the V gene TRBV7-9, with D maybe TRBD1 (6 bases). The CDR3 totals 14 residues. Germline values: CDR1 SEHNR, CDR2 FQNEAQ (reference sequence). V lost 1 base to trimming and J lost 5 bases, with 11 bases between them. CDR3 sequence reads: CASSLDRVRTEAFF. DNA of the CDR3: TGTGCCAGCAGCTTAGACAGGGTGCGGACTGAAGCTTTCTTT.

This clone was found a few times. This specimen includes other DNA sequences encoding the same CDR3. The chain links TRBV6-5 to TRBJ2-2, with D unresolved. The V end lost 3 bases, the J end lost 7 bases, and 3 bases lay between the germline ends. The CDR3 is 11 residues long. CDR1 MNHEY and CDR2 SVGAGI come from the germline V gene. The CDR3 nucleotides read TGTGCCAGCAGTTATGGCGGGGAGCTGTTTTTT. It is translated as CASSYGGELFF.

Notes on this clone: The same CDR3 arises from other DNA sequences in this sample as well. This CDR3 is CASSTGNQPQHF. For the CDR3, the DNA is TGTGCCAGCAGTACAGGCAATCAGCCCCAGCATTTT. The V call is TRBV6-6, the J call TRBJ1-5, with D unresolved. V lost 5 bases and J lost 2, with 4 bases in between. The V gene's germline CDR1 is MNHNY and CDR2 SVGAGI (reference sequence). The CDR3 is 12 residues long.

A few counts support this clone. CDR3 protein: CASSLILPPETQYF. For the CDR3, the DNA is TGTGCCAGCAGCTTGATCCTCCCCCCAGAGACCCAGTACTTC. The chain has TRBV7-9 and TRBJ2-5, with D hard to call. Germline-derived CDR1 and CDR2 are SEHNR and FQNEAQ (reference sequence). V was shortened by 3 bases and J by 4 bases, with 12 bases between the two germline ends. This CDR3 is 14 amino acids long.

Note on this clone: This may come from a read error, since a much larger clone is one base off. Distinct nucleotide sequences in the sample also encode this CDR3. This chain connects TRBV5-6 to TRBJ2-7; D unclear. Looked up from germline, CDR1 is SGHDT and CDR2 is YYEEEE. Trimming cost V 0 bases and J 2 bases, with 6 bases left between them. The CDR3 is 13 amino acids. CDR3 sequence: CASSLGGTYEQYF. In DNA form, the CDR3 reads TGTGCCAGCAGCTTGGGTGGCACCTACGAGCAGTACTTC.

The rearrangement links TRBV29-1 to TRBJ2-6, with a possible D match to TRBD2 (6 bases). The V gene lost 5 bases and the J gene lost 5 bases, with 22 bases spanning the gap. The CDR3 has 17 residues. Looked up from germline, CDR1 is SQVTM and CDR2 is ANQGSEA. CDR3 nucleotides: TGCAGCGTTCGTTCTAAACTAGCATACAGTCGGGCCAACGTCCTGACTTTC. Amino acid sequence: CSVRSKLAYSRANVLTF.

This chain joins TRBV30 and TRBJ2-5, with 10 bases lining up with TRBD1. There are 17 residues in the CDR3. Looked up from germline, CDR1 is GTSNPN and CDR2 is SVGIG (reference sequence). V shed 2 bases and J 3 bases; nucleotides not matched to a gene: 12. Here the CDR3 reads CAWSLQRPDRGKETQYF. The CDR3 nucleotides read TGTGCCTGGAGTCTTCAAAGGCCGGACAGGGGGAAAGAGACCCAGTACTTC. Full variable domain (outside the CDR3, taken from reference TRBV30 and TRBJ2-5): SQTIHQWPATLVQPVGSPLSLECTVEGTSNPNLYWYRQAAGRGLQLLFYSVGIGQISSEVPQNLSASRPQDRQFILSSKKLLLSDSGFYLCAWSLQRPDRGKETQYFGPGTRLLVL.

This clone was seen just once. The J gene is TRBJ2-2, the V gene TRBV7-2; D ambiguous. Trimming pared 0 bases from V and 4 bases from J, leaving 6 bases between. This CDR3 is 14 amino acids long. Looked up from germline, CDR1 is SGHTA and CDR2 is FQGNSA. The CDR3 loop is CASSLAIVTGELFF. The CDR3 nucleotides are TGTGCCAGCAGCTTAGCGATAGTCACCGGGGAGCTGTTTTTT.

The chain employs TRBV7-2 and TRBJ1-5; D is unclear. Germline V gene lookup returns CDR1 SGHTA and CDR2 FQGNSA. V dropped 2 bases and J dropped 0 bases, with 11 bases sitting between them. This CDR3 has 16 amino acids. As DNA, the CDR3 is TGTGCCAGCAGCTTAAGACTACAGAATAGCAATCAGCCCCAGCATTTT. Its translation is CASSLRLQNSNQPQHF.

The rearrangement links TRBV2 to TRBJ1-4, with 7 positions matching TRBD1. Losses at the gene ends were 0 bases for V and 7 bases for J; bases not matched to a gene: 8. This CDR3 contains 16 residues. CDR1 is SNHLY, CDR2 FYNNEI, per germline. The CDR3 sequence: CASSEALDRLGEKLFF. The CDR3 nucleotides read TGTGCCAGCAGTGAAGCATTGGACAGGCTAGGTGAAAAACTGTTTTTT.

V and J are TRBV7-9 and TRBJ2-2; 9 bases are a match to TRBD2. CDR1 is SEHNR and CDR2 is FQNEAQ in the germline V gene (reference sequence). The CDR3 contains 15 residues. After removal of 3 bases from V and 6 bases from J, the junction contained 5 bases not matched to a gene. DNA of the CDR3: TGTGCCAGCAGCTTTAAGAGACTAGCGGCCGGGGAGCTGTTTTTT. Translating gives CASSFKRLAAGELFF.

This clone was recorded once. The chain is built from TRBV2 and TRBJ2-7, with D perhaps TRBD1 (6 bases). V was pared by 5 bases and J by 5 bases, with 13 bases between. The CDR3 has 13 residues. In germline, CDR1 is SNHLY, CDR2 FYNNEI. The CDR3, as DNA: TGTGCCAGCAGTAACAGGGTAACGGACGAGCAGTACTTC. The encoded protein is CASSNRVTDEQYF. The variable domain in full, with the rest retrieved from reference TRBV2 and TRBJ2-7, is EPEVTQTPSHQVTQMGQEVILRCVPISNHLYFYWYRQILGQKVEFLVSFYNNEISEKSEIFDDQFSVERPDGSNFTLKIRSTKLEDSAMYFCASSNRVTDEQYFGPGTRLTVT.

CDR3 bases: TGTGCCAGCAGCCAACCTGACAGGTCAGATCAGCCCCAGCATTTT. It encodes CASSQPDRSDQPQHF. The J gene is TRBJ1-5, the V gene TRBV6-6; maybe TRBD1 (6 bases). CDR3 length: 15 amino acids. Germline V gene data show CDR1 as MNHNY and CDR2 as SVGAGI (reference sequence). V gave up 6 bases and J gave up 5 bases, with 17 bases separating them.

The J gene is TRBJ2-2, the V gene TRBV11-2, with D unclear. The CDR3 loop spans 14 amino acids. V lost 5 bases and J 2 bases, leaving 9 bases between the germline ends. In germline, CDR1 is SGHAT, CDR2 FQNNGV. CDR3 amino acids: CASSAGPNTGELFF. CDR3 bases: TGTGCCAGCAGCGCCGGGCCCAACACCGGGGAGCTGTTTTTT. The full variable domain, with the rest looked up from reference TRBV11-2 and TRBJ2-2, is EAGVAQSPRYKIIEKRQSVAFWCNPISGHATLYWYQQILGQGPKLLIQFQNNGVVDDSQLPKDRFSAERLKGVDSTLKIQPAKLEDSAVYLCASSAGPNTGELFFGEGSRLTVL.